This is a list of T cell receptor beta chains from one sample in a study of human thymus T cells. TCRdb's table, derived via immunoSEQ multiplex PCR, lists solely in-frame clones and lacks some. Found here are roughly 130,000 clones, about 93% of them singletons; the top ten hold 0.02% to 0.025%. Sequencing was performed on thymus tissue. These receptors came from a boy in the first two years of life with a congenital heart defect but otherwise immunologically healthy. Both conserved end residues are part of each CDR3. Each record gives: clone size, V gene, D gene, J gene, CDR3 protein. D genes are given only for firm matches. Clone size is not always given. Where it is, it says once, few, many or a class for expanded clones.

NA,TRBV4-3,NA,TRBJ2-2,CASSQDVGGGELFF
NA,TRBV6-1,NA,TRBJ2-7,CASTYREVTYEQYF
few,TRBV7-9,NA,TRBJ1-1,CASSLSMSRGNTEAFF
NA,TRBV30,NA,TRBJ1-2,CAWKTEIYGYTF
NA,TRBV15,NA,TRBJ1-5,CATSKNRTASNQPQHF
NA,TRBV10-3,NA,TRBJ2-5,CAISKYSRDNLQETQYF
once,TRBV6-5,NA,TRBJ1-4,CASSYSGASREKLFF
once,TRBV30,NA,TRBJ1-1,CAWSVRGGYTEAFF
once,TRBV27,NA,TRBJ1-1,CARHPQGRVRRDTEAFF
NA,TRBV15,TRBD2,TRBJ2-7,CATSRPDLGGGPGEQYF
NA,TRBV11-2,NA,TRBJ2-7,CASSLETVRAYEQYF
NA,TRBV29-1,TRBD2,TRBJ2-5,CSALAGGLETQYF
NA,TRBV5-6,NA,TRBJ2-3,CASSSQDSSDTQYF
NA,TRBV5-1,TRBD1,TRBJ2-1,CASSWGQYNEQFF
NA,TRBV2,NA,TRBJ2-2,CASTEGRGAPSTGELFF
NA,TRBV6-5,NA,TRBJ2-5,CASSYAGNQETQYF
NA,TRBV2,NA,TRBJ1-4,CASSEEGPPQLFF
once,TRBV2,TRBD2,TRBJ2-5,CASSHSGGARETQYF
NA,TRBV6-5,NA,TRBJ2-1,CASSFRAPRLVEQFF
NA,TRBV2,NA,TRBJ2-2,CASSVRGVTGELFF
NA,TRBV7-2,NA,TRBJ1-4,CASSLGSGISLNEKLFF
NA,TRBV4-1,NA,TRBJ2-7,CASSQDYPLRPDEQYF
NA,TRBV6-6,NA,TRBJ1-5,CASSYSTGVQDQPQHF
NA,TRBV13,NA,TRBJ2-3,CASSLGKRGTQYF
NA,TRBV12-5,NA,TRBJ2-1,CASGFPFVPRTALNEQFF
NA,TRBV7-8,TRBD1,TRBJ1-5,CASSLVPRTGGSNQPQHF
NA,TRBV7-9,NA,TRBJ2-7,CASSRRGGDSYEQYF
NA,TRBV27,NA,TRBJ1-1,CASSPSSGRGIYTEAFF
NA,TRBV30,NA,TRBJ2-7,CAWSMLGEGYEQYF